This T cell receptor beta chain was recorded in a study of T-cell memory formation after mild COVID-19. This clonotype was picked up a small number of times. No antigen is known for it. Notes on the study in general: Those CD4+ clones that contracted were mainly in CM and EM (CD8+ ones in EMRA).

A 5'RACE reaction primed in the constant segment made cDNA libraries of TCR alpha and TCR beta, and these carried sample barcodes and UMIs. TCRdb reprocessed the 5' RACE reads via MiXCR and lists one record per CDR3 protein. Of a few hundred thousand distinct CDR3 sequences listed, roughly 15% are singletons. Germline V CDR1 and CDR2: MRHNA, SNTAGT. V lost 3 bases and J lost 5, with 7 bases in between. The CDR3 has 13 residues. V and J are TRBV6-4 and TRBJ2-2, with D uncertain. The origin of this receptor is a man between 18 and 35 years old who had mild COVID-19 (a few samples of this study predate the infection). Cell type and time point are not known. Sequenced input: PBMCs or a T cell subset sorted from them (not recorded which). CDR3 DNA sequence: TGTGCCAGCAGTGAGGAATCTACCGGGGAGCTGTTTTTT. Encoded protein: CASSEESTGELFF.